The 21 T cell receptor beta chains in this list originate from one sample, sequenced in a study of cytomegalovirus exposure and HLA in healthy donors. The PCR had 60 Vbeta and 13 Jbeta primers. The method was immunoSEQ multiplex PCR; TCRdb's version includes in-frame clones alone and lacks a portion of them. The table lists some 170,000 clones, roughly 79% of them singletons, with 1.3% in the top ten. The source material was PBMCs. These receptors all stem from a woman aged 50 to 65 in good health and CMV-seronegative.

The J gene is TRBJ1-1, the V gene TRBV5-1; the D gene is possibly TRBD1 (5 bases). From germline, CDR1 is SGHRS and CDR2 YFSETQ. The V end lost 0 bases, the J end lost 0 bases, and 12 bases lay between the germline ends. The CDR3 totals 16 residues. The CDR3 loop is CASSLVTGQLNTEAFF. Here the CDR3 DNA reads TGCGCCAGCAGCTTGGTTACAGGACAACTGAACACTGAAGCTTTCTTT.

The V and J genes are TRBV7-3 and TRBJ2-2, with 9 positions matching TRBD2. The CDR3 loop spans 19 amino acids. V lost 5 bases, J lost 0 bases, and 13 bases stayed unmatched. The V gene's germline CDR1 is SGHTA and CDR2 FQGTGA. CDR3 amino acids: CASSHSPSGGRANTGELFF. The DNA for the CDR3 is TGTGCCAGCAGCCACTCCCCGTCTGGCGGGAGGGCGAACACCGGGGAGCTGTTTTTT.

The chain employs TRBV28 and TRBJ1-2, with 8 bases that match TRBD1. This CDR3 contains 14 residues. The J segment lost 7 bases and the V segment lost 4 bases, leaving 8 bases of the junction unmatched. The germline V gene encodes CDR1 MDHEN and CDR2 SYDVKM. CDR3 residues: CASSSIGTGGGYTF. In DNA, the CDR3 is TGTGCCAGCAGTTCGATCGGGACAGGTGGTGGCTACACCTTC.

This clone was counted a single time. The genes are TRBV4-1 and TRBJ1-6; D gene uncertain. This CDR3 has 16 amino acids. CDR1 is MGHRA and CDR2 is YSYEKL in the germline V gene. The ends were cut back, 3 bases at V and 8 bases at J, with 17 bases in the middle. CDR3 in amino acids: CASSQSAGSGDSPLHF. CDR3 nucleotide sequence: TGCGCCAGCAGCCAGTCGGCAGGATCAGGCGATTCACCCCTCCACTTT.

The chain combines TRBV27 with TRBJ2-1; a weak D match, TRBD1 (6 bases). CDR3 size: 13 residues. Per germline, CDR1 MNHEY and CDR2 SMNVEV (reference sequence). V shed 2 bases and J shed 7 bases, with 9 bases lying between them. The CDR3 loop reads CASSLGTHNEQFF. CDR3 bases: TGTGCCAGCAGTTTAGGGACACATAATGAGCAGTTCTTC.

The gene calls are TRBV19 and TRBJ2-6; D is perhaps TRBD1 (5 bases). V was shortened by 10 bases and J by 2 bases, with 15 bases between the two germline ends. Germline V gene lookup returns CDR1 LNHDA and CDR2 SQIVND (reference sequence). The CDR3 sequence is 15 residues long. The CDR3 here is CATPWLGAGANVLTF. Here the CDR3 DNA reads TGTGCCACCCCCTGGTTAGGGGCTGGGGCCAACGTCCTGACTTTC.

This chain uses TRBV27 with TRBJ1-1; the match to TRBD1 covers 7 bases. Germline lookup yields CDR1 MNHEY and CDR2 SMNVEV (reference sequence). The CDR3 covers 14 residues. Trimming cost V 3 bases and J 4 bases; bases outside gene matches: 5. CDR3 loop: CASSLVRGTTEAFF. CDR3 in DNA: TGTGCCAGCAGTTTGGTCAGGGGGACCACTGAAGCTTTCTTT.

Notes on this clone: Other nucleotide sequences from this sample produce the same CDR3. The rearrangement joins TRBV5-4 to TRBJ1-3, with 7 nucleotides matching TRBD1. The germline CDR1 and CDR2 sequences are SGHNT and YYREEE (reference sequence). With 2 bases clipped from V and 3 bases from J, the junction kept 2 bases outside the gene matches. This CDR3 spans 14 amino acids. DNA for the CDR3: TGTGCCAGCAGCTTACAGGGGAGTGGAAACACCATATATTTT. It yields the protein CASSLQGSGNTIYF. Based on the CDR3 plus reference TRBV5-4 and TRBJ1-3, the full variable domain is ETGVTQSPTHLIKTRGQQVTLRCSSQSGHNTVSWYQQALGQGPQFIFQYYREEENGRGNFPPRFSGLQFPNYSSELNVNALELDDSALYLCASSLQGSGNTIYFGEGSWLTVV.

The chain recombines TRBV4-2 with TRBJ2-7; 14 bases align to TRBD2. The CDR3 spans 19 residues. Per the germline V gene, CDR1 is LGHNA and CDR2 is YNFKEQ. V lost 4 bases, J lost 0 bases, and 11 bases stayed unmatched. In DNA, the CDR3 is TGTGCCAGCAGCCCCGTCCCTGCCGGGACTAGCGGGAGCTCCTACGAGCAGTACTTC. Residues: CASSPVPAGTSGSSYEQYF.

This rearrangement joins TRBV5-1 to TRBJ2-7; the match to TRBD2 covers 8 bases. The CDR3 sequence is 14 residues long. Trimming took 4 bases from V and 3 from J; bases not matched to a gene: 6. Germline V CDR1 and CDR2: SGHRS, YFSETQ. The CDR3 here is CASSETSANYEQYF. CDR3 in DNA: TGCGCCAGCAGCGAGACTAGCGCAAACTACGAGCAGTACTTC.

CDR3 in amino acids: CASSPRDSSGNTIYF. CDR3 bases: TGTGCCAGTAGTCCCCGGGACAGCTCTGGAAACACCATATATTTT. This chain joins TRBV19 and TRBJ1-3; 7 bases align to TRBD1. Germline V lookup: CDR1 LNHDA, CDR2 SQIVND (reference sequence). The CDR3 extends over 15 amino acids. The J segment lost 0 bases and the V segment lost 5 bases, leaving 4 bases of the junction unmatched.

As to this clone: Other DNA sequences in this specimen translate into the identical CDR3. Here the CDR3 reads CASRTGGTEAFF. The CDR3 DNA is TGTGCCAGCAGAACAGGGGGCACTGAAGCTTTCTTT. The chain combines TRBV5-6 with TRBJ1-1, with 8 positions matching TRBD1. The CDR3 consists of 12 residues. The junction had 1 base not matched to a gene; V was cut back by 5 bases and J by 4 bases. Germline V gene data show CDR1 as SGHDT and CDR2 as YYEEEE.

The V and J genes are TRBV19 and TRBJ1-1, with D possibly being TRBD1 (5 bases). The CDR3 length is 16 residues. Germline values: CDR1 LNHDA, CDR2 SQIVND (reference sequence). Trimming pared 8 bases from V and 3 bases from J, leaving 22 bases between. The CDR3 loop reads CASHTTRRGIDTEAFF. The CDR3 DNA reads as TGTGCCAGTCACACAACCCGACGGGGGATAGACACTGAAGCTTTCTTT.

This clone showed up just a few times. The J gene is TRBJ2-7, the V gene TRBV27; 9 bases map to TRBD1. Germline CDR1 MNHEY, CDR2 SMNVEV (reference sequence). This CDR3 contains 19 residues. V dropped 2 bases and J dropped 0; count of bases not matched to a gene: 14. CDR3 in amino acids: CASSLKARRGDRVSYEQYF. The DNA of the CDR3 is TGTGCCAGCAGTTTAAAGGCTCGTCGCGGGGACAGGGTCTCCTACGAGCAGTACTTC.

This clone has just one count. CDR3 loop: CAISEWGDTGELFF. The CDR3 DNA sequence: TGTGCCATCAGTGAGTGGGGGGACACCGGGGAGCTGTTTTTT. The V gene is TRBV10-3, the J gene TRBJ2-2; a weak D match, TRBD2 (6 bases). The CDR3 sequence is 14 residues long. Trimming took off 1 base at V and 3 bases at J, with 6 bases between the two ends. Germline V gives CDR1 ENHRY, CDR2 SYGVKD.

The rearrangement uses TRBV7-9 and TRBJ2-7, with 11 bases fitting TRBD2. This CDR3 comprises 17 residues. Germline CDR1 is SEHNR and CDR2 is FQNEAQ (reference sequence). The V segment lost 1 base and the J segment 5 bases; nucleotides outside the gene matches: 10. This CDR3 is CASSLGLRLAGNDEQYF. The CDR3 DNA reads TGTGCCAGCAGCTTAGGTTTGAGACTAGCGGGGAACGACGAGCAGTACTTC.

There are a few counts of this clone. As DNA, the CDR3 is TGTGCCAGCAGCCCTCAGGGGGATAATTCACCCCTCCACTTT. Protein product: CASSPQGDNSPLHF. The chain is built from TRBV25-1 and TRBJ1-6; 7 bases are a match to TRBD1. The CDR3 has 14 amino acids. Germline CDR1 reads MGHDK; CDR2 reads SYGVNS. J lost 5 bases, V lost 6 bases, and 4 bases had no gene match. Supplemented by reference TRBV25-1 and TRBJ1-6, the full variable domain reads EADIYQTPRYLVIGTGKKITLECSQTMGHDKMYWYQQDPGMELHLIHYSYGVNSTEKGDLSSESTVSRIRTEHFPLTLESARPSHTSQYLCASSPQGDNSPLHFGNGTRLTVT.

The CDR3 DNA is TGTGCCAGCAGCCCAGCGGCAGACGGGCCGTTCTTC. Translated, it gives CASSPAADGPFF. V usage is TRBV2 and J usage is TRBJ2-1; tentative D call: TRBD2 (5 bases). V lost 6 bases and J lost 15, with 18 bases in between. The CDR3 is 12 residues long. Germline loops: CDR1 SNHLY, CDR2 FYNNEI.

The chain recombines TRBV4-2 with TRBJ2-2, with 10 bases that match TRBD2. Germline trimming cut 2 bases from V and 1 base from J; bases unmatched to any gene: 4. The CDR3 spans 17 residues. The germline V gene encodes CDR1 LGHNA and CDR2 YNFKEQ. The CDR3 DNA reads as TGTGCCAGCAGCCAACTTTTAGCGGGGGGGAACACCGGGGAGCTGTTTTTT. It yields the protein CASSQLLAGGNTGELFF.

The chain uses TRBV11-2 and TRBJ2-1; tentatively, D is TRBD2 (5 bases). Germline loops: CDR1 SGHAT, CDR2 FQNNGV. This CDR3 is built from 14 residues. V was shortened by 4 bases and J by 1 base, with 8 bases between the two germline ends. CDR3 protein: CASSSPGSYNEQFF. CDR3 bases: TGTGCCAGCAGCTCTCCGGGGTCCTACAATGAGCAGTTCTTC. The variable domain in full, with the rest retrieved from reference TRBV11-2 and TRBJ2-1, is EAGVAQSPRYKIIEKRQSVAFWCNPISGHATLYWYQQILGQGPKLLIQFQNNGVVDDSQLPKDRFSAERLKGVDSTLKIQPAKLEDSAVYLCASSSPGSYNEQFFGPGTRLTVL.

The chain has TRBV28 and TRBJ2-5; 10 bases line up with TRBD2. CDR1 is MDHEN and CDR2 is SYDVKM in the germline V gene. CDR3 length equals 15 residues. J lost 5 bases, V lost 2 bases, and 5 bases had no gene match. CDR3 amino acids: CASSLGLAGDETQYF. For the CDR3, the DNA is TGTGCCAGCAGTTTAGGGCTAGCGGGGGATGAGACCCAGTACTTC.